The source of this T cell receptor beta chain is a study of identical twins. General study results and limits: Within twin pairs, the out-of-frame alpha sequences they shared showed excess low generation probability. Zero-insertion analyses could be partly confounded by invariant MAIT and iNKT cells.

The table lists this clonotype with many counts. Its antigen is undetermined. From the 5' RACE reads, TCRdb called clonotypes with MiXCR, one entry per CDR3 protein. Here the sample spans roughly 290,000 distinct CDR3 sequences, roughly 10% being singletons. This CDR3 has 18 residues. Deletions cut 0 bases from V and 0 bases from J, with 16 bases between. From germline, CDR1 is LGHDT and CDR2 YNNKEL (reference sequence). The same data also went into a second study, on yellow fever vaccine responses in identical twins. As that report states: Twins reportedly had a vaccine T cell response that seemed partly convergent, partly personalized.

The receptor comes from a woman aged 18-30 years in good health. V and J are TRBV3-1 and TRBJ2-3; D may be TRBD2 (6 bases). The sample comprised CD8+ T cells sorted from blood. The CDR3 region is CASSQEPLARGSTDTQYF. The CDR3 nucleotides are TGTGCCAGCAGCCAAGAGCCATTGGCGCGGGGTAGCACAGATACGCAGTATTTT.